This T cell receptor (beta chain) was identified during a study of cytomegalovirus exposure and HLA in healthy donors. Findings of the study overall: CMV antigen specificity was confirmed in vitro for a few CMV-associated chains. Rare TCR sequences predominated, though certain public TCRs were found in many donors.

CDR1 and CDR2 (germline): SGHRS, YFSETQ. This CDR3 is 15 amino acids long. Trimming took off 2 bases at V and 0 bases at J, with 10 bases between the two ends. Remarks on this clone: The antigen is not known.

Separate from the approximately 720-subject first cohort, the roughly 120-subject validation cohort was the one that the donors belonged to. TCRdb keeps only in-frame clones here, not all; method: immunoSEQ multiplex PCR. The sample yields about 140,000 clones, 85% to 90% seen once. Sequenced: PBMCs. This receptor was identified in a woman aged 18-30 years in good health and CMV-seropositive. The chain joins TRBV5-1 to TRBJ2-3; D gene ambiguous. The CDR3 bases are TGCGCCAGCAGCTTCGAGCTTCGGAGCACAGATACGCAGTATTTT. The encoded protein is CASSFELRSTDTQYF.